This entry lists 16 T cell receptor beta chains sequenced from one sample in a study of cytomegalovirus exposure and HLA in healthy donors. The assay was immunoSEQ multiplex PCR, and TCRdb's table has in-frame clones only and misses some. The sample yields 150,000 to 200,000 clones, 91% seen once. The material sequenced was PBMCs. Receptor source: a woman between 18 and 29 years old in good health and CMV-seropositive.

The chain carries TRBV11-1 and TRBJ2-7, with D possibly TRBD2 on 5 matching bases. Trimming removed 5 bases at V and 5 bases at J, with 19 bases between. The CDR3 extends over 15 amino acids. Germline lookup yields CDR1 SGHAT and CDR2 FQDESV (reference sequence). Here the CDR3 DNA reads TGTGCCAGCAGCCCCCGCGGGCCTTTGAACCACGAGCAGTACTTC. As protein: CASSPRGPLNHEQYF. The whole variable domain, filled in from reference TRBV11-1 and TRBJ2-7, reads EAEVAQSPRYKITEKSQAVAFWCDPISGHATLYWYRQILGQGPELLVQFQDESVVDDSQLPKDRFSAERLKGVDSTLKIQPAELGDSAMYLCASSPRGPLNHEQYFGPGTRLTVT.

Details on this clone: Relative to the germline gene, one junction end is altered; a read error may explain this. This rearrangement joins TRBV13 to TRBJ2-5; possibly TRBD2 for D (6 bases). The CDR3 covers 15 residues. CDR1 is PRHDT and CDR2 is FYEKMQ in the germline V gene (reference sequence). The DNA of the CDR3 is TGTGCCAGCAGCGTAGGTGGCACTAGCCGGGAGACCCAGTACTTC. Translated: CASSVGGTSRETQYF. Based on the CDR3 plus reference TRBV13 and TRBJ2-5, the full variable domain is AAGVIQSPRHLIKEKRETATLKCYPIPRHDTVYWYQQGPGQDPQFLISFYEKMQSDKGSIPDRFSAQQFSDYHSELNMSSLELGDSALYFCASSVGGTSRETQYFGPGTRLLVL.

This chain joins TRBV30 and TRBJ1-2, with D possibly TRBD1 on 5 matching bases. Germline V gives CDR1 GTSNPN, CDR2 SVGIG (reference sequence). This CDR3 spans 15 amino acids. The ends were cut back, 1 base at V and 1 base at J, with 13 bases in the middle. CDR3 protein: CAWSALAGVNYGYTF. The DNA for the CDR3 is TGTGCCTGGAGTGCCCTAGCGGGGGTTAACTATGGCTACACCTTC.

CDR3 DNA: TGCAGCGTTGAGGGGGGTAGGGGACAGGGGTACAATGAGCAGTTCTTC. Translation: CSVEGGRGQGYNEQFF. The chain combines TRBV29-1 with TRBJ2-1, with 10 positions matching TRBD1. Looked up from germline, CDR1 is SQVTM and CDR2 is ANQGSEA. Trimming at V came to 3 bases and at J to 4 bases, leaving 9 bases not matched to a gene. The CDR3 is made up of 16 amino acids.

V is TRBV4-2 and J is TRBJ2-5; D is undetermined. V lost 0 bases and J 1 base, leaving 15 bases between the germline ends. Germline CDR1 reads LGHNA; CDR2 reads YNFKEQ. This CDR3 has 17 residues. CDR3 DNA: TGTGCCAGCAGCCAAGATCGATCTACGGGTATCCAAGAGACCCAGTACTTC. Amino acid sequence: CASSQDRSTGIQETQYF.

The chain combines TRBV5-1 with TRBJ2-3, with TRBD1 matching over 9 bases. Germline CDR1 is SGHRS and CDR2 is YFSETQ. The CDR3 runs to 15 residues. After removal of 2 bases from V and 4 bases from J, the junction contained 5 bases not matched to a gene. CDR3 amino acids: CASSLDRGVADTQYF. The CDR3 DNA reads as TGCGCCAGCAGCTTAGACAGGGGGGTAGCAGATACGCAGTATTTT. Filled out from reference TRBV5-1 and TRBJ2-3, the complete variable domain reads KAGVTQTPRYLIKTRGQQVTLSCSPISGHRSVSWYQQTPGQGLQFLFEYFSETQRNKGNFPGRFSGRQFSNSRSEMNVSTLELGDSALYLCASSLDRGVADTQYFGPGTRLTVL.

The chain links TRBV19 to TRBJ1-5, with unresolved D. CDR3 size: 12 residues. Trimming pared 3 bases from V and 4 bases from J, leaving 4 bases between. In germline, CDR1 is LNHDA, CDR2 SQIVND (reference sequence). The CDR3 here is CASSILNQPQHF. The CDR3 coding sequence is TGTGCCAGTAGTATCCTTAATCAGCCCCAGCATTTT.

The chain recombines TRBV29-1 with TRBJ2-7; 8 bases align to TRBD1. The trim removed 6 bases at V and 2 bases at J, leaving 6 bases unmatched. The CDR3 contains 13 residues. The germline gives CDR1 SQVTM, CDR2 ANQGSEA. The CDR3 nucleotides are TGCAGCGTCCTGACAGGGGACACCTACGAGCAGTACTTC. Its protein is CSVLTGDTYEQYF.

The J gene is TRBJ1-5, the V gene TRBV11-2; D may be TRBD1 (5 bases). The CDR3 is 16 amino acids. Trimming shortened V by 1 base and J by 2 bases, and 12 bases separated the two germline ends. Germline CDR1 reads SGHAT; CDR2 reads FQNNGV. The CDR3 DNA reads TGTGCCAGCAGCTTAGCAAAGGGGTTAGGCAATCAGCCCCAGCATTTT. Translation: CASSLAKGLGNQPQHF.

V gene TRBV28 combines with J gene TRBJ2-3; D perhaps matches TRBD2 (7 bases). The CDR3 length is 13 residues. Trimming pared 10 bases from V and 6 bases from J, leaving 17 bases between. Germline values: CDR1 MDHEN, CDR2 SYDVKM. The CDR3 DNA reads as TGTGCCACTGGACTAGAAGGGGGGGATACGCAGTATTTT. Translation: CATGLEGGDTQYF.

CDR3 sequence reads: CASSWSGAEEQYF. DNA for the CDR3: TGTGCCAGCAGCTGGAGCGGGGCTGAAGAGCAGTACTTC. The rearrangement uses TRBV11-3 and TRBJ2-7; 7 positions match TRBD2. Per the germline V gene, CDR1 is SGHNT and CDR2 is YENEEA. The CDR3 spans 13 residues. V trimming: 4 bases; J trimming: 7 bases; junction bases outside the gene matches: 7.

The V and J genes are TRBV7-9 and TRBJ1-2; D gene ambiguous. V was pared by 2 bases and J by 5 bases, with 15 bases between. Per the germline V gene, CDR1 is SEHNR and CDR2 is FQNEAQ (reference sequence). CDR3 length: 15 amino acids. The CDR3 DNA reads TGTGCCAGCAGCTTACCCGCGGGAGTGATATATGGCTACACCTTC. Its protein product is CASSLPAGVIYGYTF.

The chain joins TRBV2 to TRBJ1-1; D is ambiguous. The V gene lost 5 bases and the J gene lost 7 bases, with 5 bases spanning the gap. CDR3 length equals 10 residues. CDR1 SNHLY and CDR2 FYNNEI come from the germline V gene. The CDR3 sequence is CASSSGEAFF. CDR3 coding DNA: TGTGCCAGCAGTTCAGGTGAAGCTTTCTTT.

The chain has TRBV19 and TRBJ1-1; 8 bases align to TRBD1. The V and J ends lost 1 base and 6 bases, in that order; junction bases with no gene match: 10. The germline V gene has CDR1 LNHDA and CDR2 SQIVND (reference sequence). The CDR3 spans 16 residues. The CDR3 reads CASSIGDRPEVAEAFF. CDR3 coding DNA: TGTGCCAGTAGTATAGGGGACAGGCCCGAAGTCGCTGAAGCTTTCTTT.

The chain is built from TRBV7-9 and TRBJ2-2; 8 bases map to TRBD1. The CDR3 is 15 residues long. Looked up from germline, CDR1 is SEHNR and CDR2 is FQNEAQ (reference sequence). The V and J ends lost 5 bases and 7 bases, in that order; junction bases with no gene match: 9. CDR3 sequence: CASSAAQGAHGELFF. The CDR3 DNA follows: TGTGCCAGCAGCGCAGCGCAGGGGGCCCACGGGGAGCTGTTTTTT.

J is TRBJ2-3 and V is TRBV9, with D perhaps TRBD2 (5 bases). V dropped 1 base and J dropped 0 bases, with 12 bases sitting between them. CDR1 and CDR2 (germline): SGDLS, YYNGEE. CDR3 length equals 16 residues. CDR3 in DNA: TGTGCCAGCAGCGTACATGGTTCTAGCAGCACAGATACGCAGTATTTT. Translation: CASSVHGSSSTDTQYF.